This T cell receptor (beta chain) was obtained from a study of cytomegalovirus exposure and HLA in healthy donors. Germline V gives CDR1 MGHRA, CDR2 YSYEKL. The CDR3 is 15 amino acids. The J segment lost 4 bases and the V segment lost 0 bases, leaving 3 bases of the junction unmatched. Remarks on this clone: Antigen specificity is unknown.

The primer mix had 60 Vbeta and 13 Jbeta primers. This table comes from immunoSEQ multiplex PCR, and its TCRdb copy is limited to in-frame clones, with some not included. Of 100,000 to 150,000 clones in the sample, over 70% were seen once. Notes on the study in general: Apparent HLA restriction characterized most CMV-associated TCR beta chains in a later analysis.

The genes are TRBV4-1 and TRBJ2-1; 7 bases align to TRBD2. This receptor was identified in a woman aged 18-29 years in good health and CMV-seronegative. Material: PBMCs. CDR3 in amino acids: CASSQDPAGYNEQFF. CDR3 bases: TGCGCCAGCAGCCAAGACCCAGCGGGGTACAATGAGCAGTTCTTC.